Shown below are 11 T cell receptor beta chains from a single sample sequenced in a study of immune cell composition in non-small cell lung cancer. TCRdb's table, derived via immunoSEQ multiplex PCR, lists solely in-frame clones and lacks some. The sample contains several thousand clones, approximately 76% of which appear only once. The sequencing sample was made of lung tumor tissue. The receptors originated from a human donor with non-small cell lung cancer.

CDR3 sequence: CASSETRRGEQFF. The CDR3 nucleotides read TGTGCCAGCAGTGAAACACGCAGGGGTGAGCAGTTCTTC. The chain couples TRBV6-1 to TRBJ2-1; weak D call: TRBD1 (6 bases). The CDR3 extends over 13 amino acids. V gave up 2 bases and J gave up 9 bases, with 11 bases separating them. Germline-derived CDR1 and CDR2 are MNHNS and SASEGT.

V is TRBV27 and J is TRBJ2-2; D remains unclear. The germline CDR1 and CDR2 sequences are MNHEY and SMNVEV (reference sequence). The CDR3 runs 13 residues. Trimming cost V 1 base and J 6 bases, with 6 bases left between them. CDR3 nucleotide sequence: TGTGCCAGCAGTTTATTTGAGGCCGGGGAGCTGTTTTTT. It specifies CASSLFEAGELFF.

V usage is TRBV6-5 and J usage is TRBJ1-1, with D possibly TRBD1 on 6 matching bases. V was pared by 2 bases and J by 8 bases, with 12 bases between. The CDR3 spans 13 residues. Germline CDR1 and CDR2: MNHEY and SVGAGI. The CDR3, as DNA: TGTGCCAGCAGTTACCCCTTAGGGGGGGAAGCTTTCTTT. Residues: CASSYPLGGEAFF.

The genes are TRBV6-1 and TRBJ2-2; no clear D gene. From germline, CDR1 is MNHNS and CDR2 SASEGT. Trimming took off 2 bases at V and 4 bases at J, with 11 bases between the two ends. The CDR3 contains 15 residues. Here the CDR3 reads CASSELTRSTGELFF. Written as DNA, the CDR3 is TGTGCCAGCAGTGAATTAACCCGGTCCACCGGGGAGCTGTTTTTT.

The rearrangement uses TRBV7-9 and TRBJ2-6, with D perhaps matching TRBD1 (6 bases). This CDR3 contains 15 residues. V was pared by 11 bases and J by 0 bases, with 14 bases between. Germline CDR1 SEHNR, CDR2 FQNEAQ (reference sequence). The CDR3 bases are TGTGCCTCAGACAGGCTGGGCTCTGGGGCCAACGTCCTGACTTTC. Translating it yields CASDRLGSGANVLTF.

As for this clone: One end of the junction varies from germline; a read error may be responsible. Other DNA sequences from this sample encode an identical CDR3 as well. The chain combines TRBV15 with TRBJ1-2, with a weak D call TRBD1 (5 bases). Germline V gene lookup returns CDR1 LNHNV and CDR2 YYDKDF (reference sequence). The CDR3 is made up of 15 amino acids. CDR3 in amino acids: CATSRDLQGLYGYTF. The CDR3 bases are TGTGCCACCAGCAGAGATCTCCAGGGCCTCTATGGTTACACCTTC.

The chain joins TRBV7-2 to TRBJ2-3; D assignment may be TRBD1 or TRBD2 (5 bases each). The V gene lost 1 base and the J gene lost 3 bases, with 8 bases spanning the gap. Per the germline V gene, CDR1 is SGHTA and CDR2 is FQGNSA. The CDR3 has 14 amino acids. DNA for the CDR3: TGTGCCAGCAGCTTAGACTGGGGGACAGATACGCAGTATTTT. Translating it yields CASSLDWGTDTQYF.

This clone was observed a few times. The V gene is TRBV4-1, the J gene TRBJ1-6; no definite D call. The germline gives CDR1 MGHRA, CDR2 YSYEKL. This CDR3 is built from 18 residues. Trimming took off 4 bases at V and 10 bases at J, with 26 bases between the two ends. CDR3 nucleotides: TGCGCCAGCAGCCCTTCCGGAGCGGTGGGGATGGAGTACTCACCCCTCCACTTT. It translates to CASSPSGAVGMEYSPLHF.

This clone was recorded a few times. The chain is built from TRBV28 and TRBJ1-1; D possibly corresponds to TRBD1 (5 bases). Between the trimmed V and J ends, which lost 6 bases and 0 bases, there was a span of 11 bases. Germline V lookup: CDR1 MDHEN, CDR2 SYDVKM. This CDR3 is 14 amino acids long. The CDR3 here is CASSPGALNTEAFF. In DNA form, the CDR3 reads TGTGCCAGCAGCCCCGGGGCCCTGAACACTGAAGCTTTCTTT. Using reference TRBV28 and TRBJ1-1 for the parts outside the CDR3, the full variable domain is DVKVTQSSRYLVKRTGEKVFLECVQDMDHENMFWYRQDPGLGLRLIYFSYDVKMKEKGDIPEGYSVSREKKERFSLILESASTNQTSMYLCASSPGALNTEAFFGQGTRLTVV.

The chain joins TRBV19 to TRBJ2-1; TRBD2 might be the D (7 bases). Germline V CDR1 and CDR2: LNHDA, SQIVND (reference sequence). Trimming cost V 7 bases and J 3 bases, with 19 bases left between them. The CDR3 runs 16 residues. The CDR3 sequence: CASTPRAGANYNEQFF. In DNA, the CDR3 is TGTGCCAGTACCCCCCGGGCGGGGGCTAACTACAATGAGCAGTTCTTC. The full variable domain, its missing parts supplied by reference TRBV19 and TRBJ2-1, is DGGITQSPKYLFRKEGQNVTLSCEQNLNHDAMYWYRQDPGQGLRLIYYSQIVNDFQKGDIAEGYSVSREKKESFPLTVTSAQKNPTAFYLCASTPRAGANYNEQFFGPGTRLTVL.

The chain joins TRBV4-1 to TRBJ2-2, with a possible D match to TRBD2 (5 bases). Germline-derived CDR1 and CDR2 are MGHRA and YSYEKL. The CDR3 loop spans 15 amino acids. Deletions cut 4 bases from V and 0 bases from J, with 9 bases between. The CDR3 nucleotides read TGCGCCAGCAGCCGGGAGCGTGCGAACACCGGGGAGCTGTTTTTT. It specifies CASSRERANTGELFF.